The next 28 T cell receptor beta chains were all read from a single sample in a study of shared clonotypes between healthy human individuals. Naive CD8 cells lacked CD45RO and underwent positive selection for CCR7, leaving out terminally differentiated effector memory CD45RA+ cells. Sequenced by immunoSEQ multiplex PCR; TCRdb stores in-frame clones only, minus some. The table shows roughly 570,000 clones, with roughly 98% occurring only once. Material: naive CD8+ T cells sorted from blood. The receptor set was obtained from a man aged 25 to 40 in good health.

The chain uses TRBV7-9 and TRBJ2-1, with a tentative D call TRBD2 (5 bases). The length of the CDR3 is 16 residues. With 1 base removed from V and 5 bases from J, the gap between germline ends came to 15 bases. CDR1 SEHNR and CDR2 FQNEAQ come from the germline V gene (reference sequence). The CDR3 nucleotides are TGTGCCAGCAGCTTAGTGGTGGGAGAGGAAGACAATGAGCAGTTCTTC. It yields the protein CASSLVVGEEDNEQFF.

The chain recombines TRBV10-3 with TRBJ2-1; the D gene is possibly TRBD1 (5 bases). Germline V CDR1 and CDR2: ENHRY, SYGVKD. This CDR3 comprises 17 residues. Trimming removed 0 bases at V and 7 bases at J, with 19 bases between. As DNA, the CDR3 is TGTGCCATCAGTGAGTCAGAAGGGGTTAGGCCCATAAATGAGCAGTTCTTC. Translating it yields CAISESEGVRPINEQFF.

V is TRBV9 and J is TRBJ2-1; tentative D call: TRBD2 (6 bases). The CDR3 is 13 residues long. V was pared by 7 bases and J by 4 bases, with 12 bases between. Germline lookup yields CDR1 SGDLS and CDR2 YYNGEE. CDR3 amino acids: CASGGSHYNEQFF. The CDR3 coding sequence is TGTGCCAGCGGGGGGAGCCATTACAATGAGCAGTTCTTC.

The V gene is TRBV11-2, the J gene TRBJ2-1, with 7 bases matching TRBD1. CDR3 size: 12 residues. The V segment lost 6 bases and the J segment 8 bases; nucleotides outside the gene matches: 4. CDR1 is SGHAT and CDR2 is FQNNGV in the germline V gene. The CDR3 DNA reads as TGTGCCAGCAGTGCAGGGGGATATGAGCAGTTCTTC. Its protein is CASSAGGYEQFF.

In nucleotides, the CDR3 is TGTGCCAGCAGCTTAGGAGGACTAGCGGGAGACAATGAGCAGTTCTTC. Its translation is CASSLGGLAGDNEQFF. The chain has TRBV7-9 and TRBJ2-1, with 13 bases that match TRBD2. This CDR3 region has 16 residues. Germline lookup yields CDR1 SEHNR and CDR2 FQNEAQ (reference sequence). With V trimmed by 1 base and J by 5 bases, 2 bases remained unmatched.

The genes are TRBV7-6 and TRBJ2-2, with 8 nucleotides matching TRBD2. Germline CDR1 reads SGHVS; CDR2 reads FNYEAQ. After removal of 5 bases from V and 6 bases from J, the junction contained 11 bases not matched to a gene. The CDR3 spans 16 residues. CDR3: CASSQPSSGRAGELFF. CDR3 sequence (DNA): TGTGCCAGCAGCCAACCCTCTAGCGGGCGGGCCGGGGAGCTGTTTTTT.

Here the CDR3 reads CASIAVGTEKLFF. CDR3 bases: TGTGCCAGCATCGCTGTCGGGACGGAAAAACTGTTTTTT. The chain recombines TRBV28 with TRBJ1-4; TRBD1 is a possible D gene (5 bases). CDR1 and CDR2 (germline): MDHEN, SYDVKM. V shed 7 bases and J shed 8 bases, with 14 bases lying between them. The CDR3 contains 13 residues.

J is TRBJ2-1 and V is TRBV9, with 7 bases aligning to TRBD2. Germline CDR1 SGDLS, CDR2 YYNGEE. With V trimmed by 6 bases and J by 6 bases, 9 bases remained unmatched. CDR3 length: 14 amino acids. CDR3 DNA sequence: TGTGCCAGCACCCCCGAGGGAGGGCCCAATGAGCAGTTCTTC. Protein product: CASTPEGGPNEQFF.

V and J are TRBV27 and TRBJ2-7, with 10 bases fitting TRBD1. In germline, CDR1 is MNHEY, CDR2 SMNVEV (reference sequence). Trimming cost V 8 bases and J 5 bases; bases outside gene matches: 6. The CDR3 has 13 amino acids. CDR3 amino acids: CASRDRGWNEQYF. CDR3 DNA: TGTGCCAGCCGGGACAGGGGCTGGAACGAGCAGTACTTC.

The gene calls are TRBV25-1 and TRBJ2-1, with D possibly matching TRBD1 (5 bases). The CDR3 extends over 15 amino acids. Trimming took 1 base from V and 0 from J, leaving 7 bases between them. CDR1 and CDR2 from the germline V gene are MGHDK and SYGVNS. CDR3 bases: TGTGCCAGCAGTGAATTCCAGGGCTCCTACAATGAGCAGTTCTTC. This codes for CASSEFQGSYNEQFF.

The V call is TRBV5-1, the J call TRBJ1-4; D is uncertain. The CDR3 has 15 amino acids. The V and J ends lost 0 bases and 4 bases respectively, with 10 bases between them. CDR1 is SGHRS, CDR2 YFSETQ, per germline. CDR3 amino acids: CASSLDPSNNEKLFF. In DNA, the CDR3 is TGCGCCAGCAGCTTGGATCCGAGTAATAATGAAAAACTGTTTTTT.

Points on this clone: Other nucleotide sequences in the sample specify the same CDR3. V gene TRBV7-9 combines with J gene TRBJ2-7; D is undetermined. Germline V gene lookup returns CDR1 SEHNR and CDR2 FQNEAQ (reference sequence). The CDR3 totals 13 residues. Trimming left V 3 bases short and J 0 bases short, with 6 bases between. The CDR3: CASSFGPSYEQYF. The CDR3 nucleotides read TGTGCCAGCAGCTTCGGACCCTCCTACGAGCAGTACTTC.

The chain is built from TRBV29-1 and TRBJ2-5; 8 bases match TRBD2. Germline lookup yields CDR1 SQVTM and CDR2 ANQGSEA. V shed 6 bases and J 1 base; nucleotides not matched to a gene: 19. The CDR3 is 18 residues long. The CDR3 sequence is CSVRGAGGFESFQETQYF. In DNA form, the CDR3 reads TGCAGCGTCCGTGGCGCGGGAGGATTTGAATCGTTCCAAGAGACCCAGTACTTC.

This chain links TRBV9 with TRBJ1-4; tentatively, D is TRBD1 (6 bases). The CDR3 runs to 14 residues. Trimming removed 4 bases from V and 8 bases from J, with 15 bases in between. Germline CDR1 and CDR2: SGDLS and YYNGEE. CDR3 nucleotide sequence: TGTGCCAGCAGCCCCGCGGGGGGGCGGGAAAAACTGTTTTTT. Translation gives CASSPAGGREKLFF.

The V and J genes are TRBV10-1 and TRBJ2-5; TRBD2 is a possible D gene (6 bases). Germline CDR1 reads WNHNN; CDR2 reads SYGVQD (reference sequence). This CDR3 contains 14 residues. The V end was cut by 3 bases, the J end by 3 bases, with 11 bases between. The CDR3 loop reads CASSDRGGEETQYF. CDR3 DNA: TGCGCCAGCAGTGATCGGGGCGGGGAAGAGACCCAGTACTTC.

The CDR3 DNA reads as TGTGCCAGCAGCGTAGGGGACCGGGGGGATCAGTATTTT. Amino acid sequence: CASSVGDRGDQYF. The chain has TRBV9 and TRBJ2-3; the match to TRBD2 covers 7 bases. Germline V gives CDR1 SGDLS, CDR2 YYNGEE. CDR3 length: 13 amino acids. Trimming cost V 0 bases and J 12 bases; bases outside gene matches: 7.

This rearrangement joins TRBV5-6 to TRBJ2-3; D remains ambiguous. From germline, CDR1 is SGHDT and CDR2 YYEEEE. The CDR3 has 15 residues. V lost 3 bases and J lost 2, with 13 bases in between. In DNA, the CDR3 is TGTGCCAGCAGCTCCCGACCAACGGCCACAGATACGCAGTATTTT. Translating gives CASSSRPTATDTQYF.

The V gene is TRBV5-4, the J gene TRBJ2-7, with a tentative D call TRBD1 (6 bases). CDR3 size: 13 residues. Germline values: CDR1 SGHNT, CDR2 YYREEE (reference sequence). Trimming stripped 0 bases from V and 5 bases from J, with 9 bases between. This CDR3 is CASSLDRENEQYF. Here the CDR3 DNA reads TGTGCCAGCAGCTTGGACAGGGAGAACGAGCAGTACTTC. The whole variable domain, filled in from reference TRBV5-4 and TRBJ2-7, reads ETGVTQSPTHLIKTRGQQVTLRCSSQSGHNTVSWYQQALGQGPQFIFQYYREEENGRGNFPPRFSGLQFPNYSSELNVNALELDDSALYLCASSLDRENEQYFGPGTRLTVT.

The genes are TRBV7-9 and TRBJ1-2; D is undetermined. Trimming removed 5 bases at V and 0 bases at J, with 10 bases between. Germline-derived CDR1 and CDR2 are SEHNR and FQNEAQ (reference sequence). The CDR3 loop spans 14 amino acids. CDR3 DNA: TGTGCCAGCAGCCCCCCGTCAGCTAACTATGGCTACACCTTC. Amino acids: CASSPPSANYGYTF.

This chain joins TRBV7-9 and TRBJ2-7; 10 bases agree with TRBD2. V was pared by 6 bases and J by 0 bases, with 14 bases of the junction left unmatched. The CDR3 contains 18 residues. The V gene's germline CDR1 is SEHNR and CDR2 FQNEAQ (reference sequence). CDR3 DNA sequence: TGTGCCAGCAGTTACGGACTAGCGGTGACTCTTGGCTCCTACGAGCAGTACTTC. This encodes CASSYGLAVTLGSYEQYF.

The rearrangement links TRBV30 to TRBJ1-1, with D unresolved. Trimming pared 2 bases from V and 5 bases from J, leaving 9 bases between. Germline values: CDR1 GTSNPN, CDR2 SVGIG (reference sequence). This CDR3 is built from 12 residues. The CDR3 nucleotides are TGTGCCTGGAGTCCAGGTTATACTGAAGCTTTCTTT. Its protein is CAWSPGYTEAFF.

This chain connects TRBV29-1 to TRBJ2-2, with D unresolved. Germline CDR1 is SQVTM and CDR2 is ANQGSEA. The CDR3 spans 12 residues. The V gene lost 6 bases and the J gene lost 6 bases, with 11 bases spanning the gap. The CDR3 spells CSVVGPPGELFF. CDR3 sequence (DNA): TGCAGCGTGGTAGGCCCCCCCGGGGAGCTGTTTTTT.

This clone was counted a single time. The chain couples TRBV27 to TRBJ2-3; D tentatively reads TRBD1 or TRBD2 (5 bases each). The V and J ends lost 6 bases and 0 bases respectively, with 19 bases between them. Germline lookup yields CDR1 MNHEY and CDR2 SMNVEV (reference sequence). This CDR3 comprises 17 residues. The CDR3 DNA is TGTGCCAGCAGCTCTTCCCCTAGCAGGGCAAGCACAGATACGCAGTATTTT. The encoded protein is CASSSSPSRASTDTQYF.

The rearrangement links TRBV7-9 to TRBJ2-1; D not resolved. The CDR3 is 12 residues long. The germline V gene encodes CDR1 SEHNR and CDR2 FQNEAQ (reference sequence). The germline V and J ends were trimmed by 5 bases and 8 bases, with 10 bases remaining between them. CDR3: CASSLGNDEQFF. In DNA, the CDR3 is TGTGCCAGCAGCCTGGGTAACGATGAGCAGTTCTTC.

The genes are TRBV7-6 and TRBJ2-7, with D perhaps matching TRBD1 (6 bases). The ends were cut back, 5 bases at V and 4 bases at J, with 21 bases in the middle. Per germline, CDR1 SGHVS and CDR2 FNYEAQ. This CDR3 region has 16 residues. CDR3 residues: CASSGRGTSDWYEQYF. The CDR3 DNA is TGTGCCAGCAGCGGTAGGGGGACGAGTGATTGGTACGAGCAGTACTTC. Combining the CDR3 with reference TRBV7-6 and TRBJ2-7 gives the whole variable domain GAGVSQSPRYKVTKRGQDVALRCDPISGHVSLYWYRQALGQGPEFLTYFNYEAQQDKSGLPNDRFSAERPEGSISTLTIQRTEQRDSAMYRCASSGRGTSDWYEQYFGPGTRLTVT.

The chain combines TRBV5-1 with TRBJ1-1; 8 positions agree with TRBD1. This CDR3 contains 14 residues. J was trimmed by 8 bases and V by 3 bases; bases with no gene match: 9. CDR1 and CDR2 (germline): SGHRS, YFSETQ. Here the CDR3 reads CASSSNFRGREAFF. CDR3 sequence (DNA): TGCGCCAGCAGCTCTAACTTCAGGGGGCGGGAAGCTTTCTTT.

The chain joins TRBV27 to TRBJ2-1; the D gene is possibly TRBD1 (5 bases). The CDR3 is 14 amino acids. Deletions cut 2 bases from V and 1 base from J, with 6 bases between. Germline CDR1 is MNHEY and CDR2 is SMNVEV (reference sequence). The CDR3 region is CASSLQGSYNEQFF. CDR3 nucleotides: TGTGCCAGCAGTTTACAGGGATCCTACAATGAGCAGTTCTTC.

Points on this clone: The same CDR3 can be traced to other DNA sequences in this sample. The rearrangement joins TRBV9 to TRBJ2-1; D gene ambiguous. The germline CDR1 and CDR2 sequences are SGDLS and YYNGEE. The ends were cut back, 0 bases at V and 8 bases at J, with 3 bases in the middle. The length of the CDR3 is 11 residues. DNA of the CDR3: TGTGCCAGCAGCGTAGGGGATGAGCAGTTCTTC. This encodes CASSVGDEQFF.